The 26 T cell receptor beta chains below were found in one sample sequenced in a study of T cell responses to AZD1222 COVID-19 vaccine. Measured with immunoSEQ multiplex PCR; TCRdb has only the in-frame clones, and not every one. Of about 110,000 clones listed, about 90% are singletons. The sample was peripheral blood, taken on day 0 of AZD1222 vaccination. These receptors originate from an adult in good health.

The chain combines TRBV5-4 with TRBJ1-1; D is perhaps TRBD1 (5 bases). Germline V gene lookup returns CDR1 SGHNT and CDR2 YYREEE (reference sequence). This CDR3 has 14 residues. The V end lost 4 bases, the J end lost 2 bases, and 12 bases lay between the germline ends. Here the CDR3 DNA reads TGTGCCAGCAGCCCAGTTCAGGGAAACACTGAAGCTTTCTTT. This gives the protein CASSPVQGNTEAFF.

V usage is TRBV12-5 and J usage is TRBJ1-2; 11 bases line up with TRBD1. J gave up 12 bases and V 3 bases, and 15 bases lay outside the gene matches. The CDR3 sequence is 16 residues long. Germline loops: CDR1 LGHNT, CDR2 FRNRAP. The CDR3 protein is CASGLLISGTGGIHTF. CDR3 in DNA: TGTGCTAGTGGTTTATTAATTTCCGGGACAGGGGGGATCCACACCTTC.

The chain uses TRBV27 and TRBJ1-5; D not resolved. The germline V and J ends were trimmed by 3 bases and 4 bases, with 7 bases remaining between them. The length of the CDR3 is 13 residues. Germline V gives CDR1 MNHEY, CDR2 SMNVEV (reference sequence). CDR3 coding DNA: TGTGCCAGCAGTTTTTACAGTAATCAGCCCCAGCATTTT. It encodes CASSFYSNQPQHF.

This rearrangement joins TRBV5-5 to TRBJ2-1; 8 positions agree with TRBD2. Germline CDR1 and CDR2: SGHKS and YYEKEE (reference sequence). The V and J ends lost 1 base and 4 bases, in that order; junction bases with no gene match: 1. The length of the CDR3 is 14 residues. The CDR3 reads CASSLREGYNEQFF. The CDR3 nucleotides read TGTGCCAGCAGCTTGCGGGAGGGGTACAATGAGCAGTTCTTC.

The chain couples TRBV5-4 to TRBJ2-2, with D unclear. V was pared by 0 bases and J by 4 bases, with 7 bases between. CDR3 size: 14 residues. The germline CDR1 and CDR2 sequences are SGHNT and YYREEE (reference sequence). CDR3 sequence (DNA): TGTGCCAGCAGCTTGGGGGTCAGCACCGGGGAGCTGTTTTTT. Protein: CASSLGVSTGELFF.

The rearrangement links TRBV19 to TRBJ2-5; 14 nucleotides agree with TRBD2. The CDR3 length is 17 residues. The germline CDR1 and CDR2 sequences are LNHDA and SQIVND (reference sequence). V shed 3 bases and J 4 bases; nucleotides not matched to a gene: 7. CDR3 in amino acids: CASSIPGLAGGIETQYF. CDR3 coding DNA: TGTGCCAGTAGTATCCCCGGACTAGCGGGAGGTATAGAGACCCAGTACTTC. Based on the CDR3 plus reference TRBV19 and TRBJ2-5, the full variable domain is DGGITQSPKYLFRKEGQNVTLSCEQNLNHDAMYWYRQDPGQGLRLIYYSQIVNDFQKGDIAEGYSVSREKKESFPLTVTSAQKNPTAFYLCASSIPGLAGGIETQYFGPGTRLLVL.

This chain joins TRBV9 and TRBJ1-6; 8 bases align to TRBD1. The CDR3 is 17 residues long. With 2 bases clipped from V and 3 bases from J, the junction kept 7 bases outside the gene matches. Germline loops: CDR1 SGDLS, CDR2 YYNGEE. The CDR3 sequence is CASSVGQGRSYNSPLHF. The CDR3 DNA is TGTGCCAGCAGCGTCGGACAGGGACGAAGCTATAATTCACCCCTCCACTTT.

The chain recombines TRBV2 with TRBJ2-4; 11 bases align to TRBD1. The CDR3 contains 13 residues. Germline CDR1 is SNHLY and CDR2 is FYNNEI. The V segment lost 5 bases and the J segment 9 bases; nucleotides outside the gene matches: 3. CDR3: CASSPDRGRIQYF. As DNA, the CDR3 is TGTGCCAGCAGTCCGGACAGGGGGCGCATTCAGTACTTC.

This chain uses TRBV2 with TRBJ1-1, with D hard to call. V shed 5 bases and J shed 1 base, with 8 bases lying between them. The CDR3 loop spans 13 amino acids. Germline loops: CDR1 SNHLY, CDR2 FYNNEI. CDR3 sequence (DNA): TGTGCCAGCAGTCGGGAGGGGAACACTGAAGCTTTCTTT. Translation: CASSREGNTEAFF.

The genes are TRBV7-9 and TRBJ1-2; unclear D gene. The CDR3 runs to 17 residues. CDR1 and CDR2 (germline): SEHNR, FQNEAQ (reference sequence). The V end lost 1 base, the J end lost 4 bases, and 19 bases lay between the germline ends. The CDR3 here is CASSLGPWTVGAYGYTF. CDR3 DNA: TGTGCCAGCAGCTTAGGCCCGTGGACGGTCGGCGCCTATGGCTACACCTTC.

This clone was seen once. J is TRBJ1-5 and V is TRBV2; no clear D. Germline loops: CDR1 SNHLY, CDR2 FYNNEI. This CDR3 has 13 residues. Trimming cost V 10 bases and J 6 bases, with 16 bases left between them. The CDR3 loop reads CAINGERGQPQHF. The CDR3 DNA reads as TGTGCCATTAACGGGGAACGGGGTCAGCCCCAGCATTTT.

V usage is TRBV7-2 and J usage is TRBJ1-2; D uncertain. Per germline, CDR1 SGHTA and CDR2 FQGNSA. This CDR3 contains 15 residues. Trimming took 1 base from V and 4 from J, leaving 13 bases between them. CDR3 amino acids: CASSLDWAAGYGYTF. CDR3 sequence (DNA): TGTGCCAGCAGCTTAGATTGGGCGGCCGGCTATGGCTACACCTTC.

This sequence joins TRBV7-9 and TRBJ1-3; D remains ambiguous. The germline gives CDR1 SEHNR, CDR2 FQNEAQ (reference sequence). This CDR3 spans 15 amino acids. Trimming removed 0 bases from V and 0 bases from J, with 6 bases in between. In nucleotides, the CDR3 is TGTGCCAGCAGCTTAGCGCTGTTCTCTGGAAACACCATATATTTT. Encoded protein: CASSLALFSGNTIYF.

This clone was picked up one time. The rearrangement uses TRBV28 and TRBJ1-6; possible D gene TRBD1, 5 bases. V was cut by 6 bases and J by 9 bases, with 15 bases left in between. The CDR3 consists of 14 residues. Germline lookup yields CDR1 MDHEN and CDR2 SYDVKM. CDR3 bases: TGTGCCAGCAGACGGACCTTGCAGGGTTCACCCCTCCACTTT. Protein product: CASRRTLQGSPLHF.

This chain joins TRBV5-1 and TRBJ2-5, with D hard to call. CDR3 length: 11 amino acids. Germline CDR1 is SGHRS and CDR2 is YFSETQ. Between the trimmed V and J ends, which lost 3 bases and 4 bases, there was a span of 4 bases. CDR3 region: CASSSAETQYF. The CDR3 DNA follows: TGCGCCAGCAGCTCAGCAGAGACCCAGTACTTC.

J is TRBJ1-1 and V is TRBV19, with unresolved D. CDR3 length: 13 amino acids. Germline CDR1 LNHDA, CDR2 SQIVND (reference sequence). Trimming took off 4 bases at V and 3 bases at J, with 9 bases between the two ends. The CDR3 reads CASSTRRDTEAFF. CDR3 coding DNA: TGTGCCAGTAGTACCCGACGGGACACTGAAGCTTTCTTT. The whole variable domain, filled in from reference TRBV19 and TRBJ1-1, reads DGGITQSPKYLFRKEGQNVTLSCEQNLNHDAMYWYRQDPGQGLRLIYYSQIVNDFQKGDIAEGYSVSREKKESFPLTVTSAQKNPTAFYLCASSTRRDTEAFFGQGTRLTVV.

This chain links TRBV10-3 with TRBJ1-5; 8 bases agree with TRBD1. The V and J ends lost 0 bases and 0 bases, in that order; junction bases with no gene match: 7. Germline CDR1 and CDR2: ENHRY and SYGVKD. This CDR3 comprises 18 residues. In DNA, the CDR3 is TGTGCCATCAGTGAGTCCAAGGACAGGGCTCATAGCAATCAGCCCCAGCATTTT. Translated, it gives CAISESKDRAHSNQPQHF.

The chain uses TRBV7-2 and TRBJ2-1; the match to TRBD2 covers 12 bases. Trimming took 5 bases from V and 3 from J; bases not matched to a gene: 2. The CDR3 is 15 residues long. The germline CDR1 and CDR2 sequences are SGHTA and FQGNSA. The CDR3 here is CASSMTSGSYNEQFF. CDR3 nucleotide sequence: TGTGCCAGCAGCATGACTAGCGGGAGCTACAATGAGCAGTTCTTC.

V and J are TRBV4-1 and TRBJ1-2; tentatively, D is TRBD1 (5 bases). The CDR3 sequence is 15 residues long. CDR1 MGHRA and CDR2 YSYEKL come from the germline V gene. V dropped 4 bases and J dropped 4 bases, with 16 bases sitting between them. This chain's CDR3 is CASSRSVQGLYGYTF. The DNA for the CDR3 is TGCGCCAGCAGCCGGAGCGTTCAGGGACTCTATGGCTACACCTTC.

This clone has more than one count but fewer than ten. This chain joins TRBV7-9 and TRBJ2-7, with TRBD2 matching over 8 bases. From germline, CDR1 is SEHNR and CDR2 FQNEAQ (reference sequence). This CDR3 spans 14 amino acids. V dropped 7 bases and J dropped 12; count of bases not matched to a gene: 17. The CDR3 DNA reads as TGTGCCAGCACCGCCGGGGGGCGGGAGGCCCCTTCGTACTTC. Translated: CASTAGGREAPSYF.

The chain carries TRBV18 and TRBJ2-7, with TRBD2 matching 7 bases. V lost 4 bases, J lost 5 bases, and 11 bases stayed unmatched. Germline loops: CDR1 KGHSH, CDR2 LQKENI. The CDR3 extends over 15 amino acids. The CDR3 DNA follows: TGTGCCAGCTCACAGCTGGGCAGCGGGAAACACGAGCAGTACTTC. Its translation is CASSQLGSGKHEQYF.

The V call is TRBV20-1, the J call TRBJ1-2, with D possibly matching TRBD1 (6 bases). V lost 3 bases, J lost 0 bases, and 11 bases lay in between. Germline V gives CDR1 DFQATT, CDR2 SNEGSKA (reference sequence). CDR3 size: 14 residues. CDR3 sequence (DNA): TGCAGTGCTAGTAGGGGGGGAGCTAACTATGGCTACACCTTC. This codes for CSASRGGANYGYTF.

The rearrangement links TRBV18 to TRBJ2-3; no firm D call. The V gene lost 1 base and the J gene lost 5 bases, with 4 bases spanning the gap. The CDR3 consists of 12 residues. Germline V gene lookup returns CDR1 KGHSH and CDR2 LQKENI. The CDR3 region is CASSPREDTQYF. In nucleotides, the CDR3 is TGTGCCAGCTCACCACGGGAAGATACGCAGTATTTT.

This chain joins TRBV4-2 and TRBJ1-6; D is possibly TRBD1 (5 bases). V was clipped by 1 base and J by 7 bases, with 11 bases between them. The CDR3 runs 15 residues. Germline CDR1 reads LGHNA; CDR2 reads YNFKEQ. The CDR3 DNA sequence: TGTGCCAGCAGCCAAGGTGCAGGGTACAATTCACCCCTCCACTTT. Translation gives CASSQGAGYNSPLHF.

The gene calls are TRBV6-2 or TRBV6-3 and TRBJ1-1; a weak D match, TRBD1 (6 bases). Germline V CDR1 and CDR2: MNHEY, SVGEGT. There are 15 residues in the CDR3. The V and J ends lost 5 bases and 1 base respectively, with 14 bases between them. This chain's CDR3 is CASSNVDSSNTEAFF. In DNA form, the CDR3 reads TGTGCCAGCAGTAACGTGGACAGTTCGAACACTGAAGCTTTCTTT.

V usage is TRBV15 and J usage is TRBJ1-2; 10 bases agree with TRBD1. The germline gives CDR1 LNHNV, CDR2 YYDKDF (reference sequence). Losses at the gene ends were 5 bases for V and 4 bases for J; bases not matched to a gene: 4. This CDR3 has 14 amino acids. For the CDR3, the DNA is TGTGCCACCAGCCTCGACAGGGGGCCCTATGGCTACACCTTC. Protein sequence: CATSLDRGPYGYTF.